These 17 T cell receptor beta chains came from one sample sequenced in a study of cytomegalovirus exposure and HLA in healthy donors. This PCR relied on a set of 60 Vbeta primers and 13 Jbeta primers. Assay used: immunoSEQ multiplex PCR; TCRdb lists only in-frame clones, some missing. The sample table includes about 210,000 clones. The material sequenced was PBMCs. These TCRs come from a woman aged 30 to 39 in good health and CMV-seropositive.

The chain combines TRBV2 with TRBJ1-6; 9 bases fit TRBD1. CDR1 and CDR2 (germline): SNHLY, FYNNEI. CDR3 size: 15 residues. Unmatched junction bases numbered 1, after V lost 6 bases and J lost 1 base. CDR3 sequence (DNA): TGTGCCAGCAGGGGGACAGGGTCCTATAATTCACCCCTCCACTTT. It codes for CASRGTGSYNSPLHF.

This chain's CDR3 is CASSVVGTVVVTDTQYF. The CDR3 coding sequence is TGTGCCAGCAGCGTAGTTGGGACAGTGGTCGTGACAGATACGCAGTATTTT. V and J are TRBV9 and TRBJ2-3; TRBD1 agrees at 7 bases. Germline lookup yields CDR1 SGDLS and CDR2 YYNGEE. The CDR3 contains 17 residues. Unmatched junction bases numbered 10, after V lost 0 bases and J lost 3 bases.

The chain employs TRBV5-4 and TRBJ1-1, with 7 bases that match TRBD1. The ends lost 2 bases at V and 7 bases at J; junction bases unmatched: 11. Germline V gene data show CDR1 as SGHNT and CDR2 as YYREEE (reference sequence). This CDR3 has 15 amino acids. CDR3 nucleotide sequence: TGTGCCAGCAGCTTTTCAGGGGGACCTTTGCATGAAGCTTTCTTT. Residues: CASSFSGGPLHEAFF.

V usage is TRBV10-3 and J usage is TRBJ1-5, with 7 bases fitting TRBD1. This CDR3 is built from 16 residues. Germline values: CDR1 ENHRY, CDR2 SYGVKD. V lost 2 bases and J lost 0; bases outside the gene matches: 4. In DNA, the CDR3 is TGTGCCATCAGTGAGCCAGGGGGTCATAGCAATCAGCCCCAGCATTTT. Translating gives CAISEPGGHSNQPQHF.

The chain recombines TRBV7-9 with TRBJ2-3, with 8 bases identical to TRBD1. CDR1 is SEHNR, CDR2 FQNEAQ, per germline (reference sequence). The CDR3 is made up of 15 amino acids. Unmatched junction bases numbered 4, after V lost 5 bases and J lost 0 bases. CDR3 region: CASSLQGASTDTQYF. CDR3 in DNA: TGTGCCAGCAGCCTCCAGGGGGCGAGCACAGATACGCAGTATTTT.

The chain is built from TRBV5-1 and TRBJ2-3; 10 bases agree with TRBD2. Per germline, CDR1 SGHRS and CDR2 YFSETQ. The CDR3 covers 15 residues. Germline trimming cut 4 bases from V and 0 bases from J; bases unmatched to any gene: 2. CDR3 DNA: TGCGCCAGCAGCCGGACTAGCGGTAGCACAGATACGCAGTATTTT. Its translation is CASSRTSGSTDTQYF.

This chain uses TRBV19 with TRBJ1-2, with 11 bases fitting TRBD1. The CDR3 sequence is 14 residues long. V gave up 5 bases and J gave up 8 bases; unmatched junction bases: 7. Germline V gives CDR1 LNHDA, CDR2 SQIVND (reference sequence). This chain's CDR3 is CASSPGQGASGYTF. As DNA, the CDR3 is TGTGCCAGTAGTCCCGGACAGGGGGCGTCAGGCTACACCTTC.

This chain uses TRBV30 with TRBJ1-4; no reliable D call. The V end was cut by 5 bases, the J end by 5 bases, with 6 bases between. The CDR3 spans 11 residues. Looked up from germline, CDR1 is GTSNPN and CDR2 is SVGIG (reference sequence). The CDR3: CAWDRNEKLFF. The CDR3 nucleotides are TGTGCCTGGGATAGAAATGAAAAACTGTTTTTT.

The chain links TRBV18 to TRBJ2-3; tentative D call: TRBD2 (5 bases). V was clipped by 4 bases and J by 0 bases, with 17 bases between them. CDR3 length: 17 residues. Germline CDR1 and CDR2: KGHSH and LQKENI. The CDR3, as DNA: TGTGCCAGCTCACGAACAAGGGTGAGGGAAAGCACAGATACGCAGTATTTT. Protein product: CASSRTRVRESTDTQYF. Using reference TRBV18 and TRBJ2-3 for the parts outside the CDR3, the full variable domain is NAGVMQNPRHLVRRRGQEARLRCSPMKGHSHVYWYRQLPEEGLKFMVYLQKENIIDESGMPKERFSAEFPKEGPSILRIQQVVRGDSAAYFCASSRTRVRESTDTQYFGPGTRLTVL.

The CDR3 region is CSARTGNIQYF. The CDR3 nucleotides read TGCAGTGCTAGGACAGGGAACATTCAGTACTTC. The chain couples TRBV20-1 to TRBJ2-4, with 7 bases identical to TRBD1. CDR3 length: 11 amino acids. V was pared by 3 bases and J by 7 bases, with 0 bases of the junction left unmatched. Germline lookup yields CDR1 DFQATT and CDR2 SNEGSKA (reference sequence).

CDR3: CASSFMREAHNEQFF. The CDR3 DNA follows: TGTGCCAGCAGCTTTATGAGGGAGGCACACAATGAGCAGTTCTTC. The gene calls are TRBV5-4 and TRBJ2-1; possibly TRBD2 for D (6 bases). Trimming removed 2 bases from V and 5 bases from J, with 14 bases in between. This CDR3 is built from 15 residues. Germline V lookup: CDR1 SGHNT, CDR2 YYREEE (reference sequence).

The chain links TRBV9 to TRBJ2-1; 9 bases match TRBD2. J lost 0 bases, V lost 4 bases, and 5 bases had no gene match. Germline V CDR1 and CDR2: SGDLS, YYNGEE. This CDR3 region has 16 residues. CDR3 amino acids: CASSPDSGSSYNEQFF. CDR3 in DNA: TGTGCCAGCAGCCCCGATAGCGGGAGCTCCTACAATGAGCAGTTCTTC.

The rearrangement links TRBV5-1 to TRBJ1-1; D is unresolved. The CDR3 is made up of 13 amino acids. The V end lost 1 base, the J end lost 1 base, and 5 bases lay between the germline ends. In germline, CDR1 is SGHRS, CDR2 YFSETQ. CDR3 region: CASSLIRNTEAFF. DNA of the CDR3: TGCGCCAGCAGCTTGATCAGGAACACTGAAGCTTTCTTT.

The V call is TRBV27, the J call TRBJ2-2; tentative D call: TRBD2 (6 bases). Germline CDR1 is MNHEY and CDR2 is SMNVEV (reference sequence). This CDR3 has 14 residues. V was shortened by 8 bases and J by 1 base, with 11 bases between the two germline ends. For the CDR3, the DNA is TGTGCCAGCGGACTACCAATGAACACCGGGGAGCTGTTTTTT. Translated, it gives CASGLPMNTGELFF.

The V gene is TRBV6-6, the J gene TRBJ1-2, with D maybe TRBD1 (5 bases). Germline V gene sequence: CDR1 MNHNY, CDR2 SVGAGI (reference sequence). V lost 5 bases, J lost 0 bases, and 16 bases lay in between. The CDR3 has 16 amino acids. DNA of the CDR3: TGTGCCAGCAGTCGGGGGGTCGGGGGGACTAACTATGGCTACACCTTC. The encoded protein is CASSRGVGGTNYGYTF.

V is TRBV7-6 and J is TRBJ2-2; D may be TRBD1 (6 bases). Trimming took off 0 bases at V and 4 bases at J, with 12 bases between the two ends. Per germline, CDR1 SGHVS and CDR2 FNYEAQ. The CDR3 extends over 16 amino acids. The CDR3 is CASSLAQGPATGELFF. The CDR3 DNA follows: TGTGCCAGCAGCTTAGCCCAGGGGCCGGCCACCGGGGAGCTGTTTTTT.

V usage is TRBV6-1 and J usage is TRBJ2-1, with a tentative D call TRBD2 (6 bases). Trimming cost V 2 bases and J 7 bases, with 15 bases left between them. There are 15 residues in the CDR3. The germline V gene has CDR1 MNHNS and CDR2 SASEGT. The chain's CDR3 is CASSENRGNGNEQFF. CDR3 coding DNA: TGTGCCAGCAGTGAAAACCGGGGGAATGGTAATGAGCAGTTCTTC.